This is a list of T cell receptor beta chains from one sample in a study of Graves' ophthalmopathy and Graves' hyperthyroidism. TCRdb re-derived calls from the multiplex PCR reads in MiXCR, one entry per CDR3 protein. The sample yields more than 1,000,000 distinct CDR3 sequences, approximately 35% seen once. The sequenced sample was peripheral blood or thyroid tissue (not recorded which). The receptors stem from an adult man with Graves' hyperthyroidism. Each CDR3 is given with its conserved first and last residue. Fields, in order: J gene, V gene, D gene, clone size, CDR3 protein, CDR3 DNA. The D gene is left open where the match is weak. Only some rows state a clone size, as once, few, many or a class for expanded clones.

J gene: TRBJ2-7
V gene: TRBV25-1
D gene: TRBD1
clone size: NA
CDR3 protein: CASNTGTGDTYEQYF
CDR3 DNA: TGTGCCAGCAACACCGGGACAGGCGACACCTACGAGCAGTACTTC

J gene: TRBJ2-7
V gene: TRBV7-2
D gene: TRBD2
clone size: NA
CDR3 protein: CASSLRLPLAGGFYAEQYF
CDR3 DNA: TGTGCCAGCAGCCTCCGCCTCCCACTTGCGGGGGGGTTTTATGCTGAGCAGTACTTC

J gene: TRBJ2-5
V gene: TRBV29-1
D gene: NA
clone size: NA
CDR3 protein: CSVVIQPQETQYF
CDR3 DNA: TGCAGCGTTGTGATCCAGCCCCAAGAGACCCAGTACTTC

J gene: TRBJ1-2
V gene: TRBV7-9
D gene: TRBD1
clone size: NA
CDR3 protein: CASSEGDRANGYTF
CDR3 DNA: TGTGCCAGCAGCGAAGGGGACAGGGCGAACGGCTACACCTTC

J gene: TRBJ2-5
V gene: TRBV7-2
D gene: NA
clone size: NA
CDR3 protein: CAWRRGGGQETQYF
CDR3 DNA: TGTGCCTGGAGGAGGGGGGGGGGGCAAGAGACCCAGTACTTC

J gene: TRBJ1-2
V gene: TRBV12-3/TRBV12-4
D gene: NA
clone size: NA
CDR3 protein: CASSLHGGGYTF
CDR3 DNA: TGTGCCAGCAGCTTACACGGGGGAGGCTACACCTTC

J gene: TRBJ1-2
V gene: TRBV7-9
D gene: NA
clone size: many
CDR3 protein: CASSRDLYGYTF
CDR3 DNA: TGTGCCAGCAGCCGGGACCTCTATGGCTACACCTTC

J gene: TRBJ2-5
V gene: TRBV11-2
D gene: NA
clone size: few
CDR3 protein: CASNHRLGETQYF
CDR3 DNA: TGTGCCAGCAACCACCGCTTAGGCGAGACCCAGTACTTC

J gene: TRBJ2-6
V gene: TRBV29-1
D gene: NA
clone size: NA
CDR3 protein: CSVDPTALSGANVLTF
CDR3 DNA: TGCAGCGTTGACCCGACAGCCCTCTCTGGGGCCAACGTCCTGACTTTC

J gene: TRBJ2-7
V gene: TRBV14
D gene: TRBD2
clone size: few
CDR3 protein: CASSRAGGNEQYF
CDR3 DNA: TGTGCCAGCAGCCGTGCGGGAGGTAACGAGCAGTACTTC

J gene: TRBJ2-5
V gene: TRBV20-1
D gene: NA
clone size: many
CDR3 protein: CSPIEGPHETQYF
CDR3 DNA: TGCAGCCCGATCGAAGGCCCTCACGAGACCCAGTACTTC

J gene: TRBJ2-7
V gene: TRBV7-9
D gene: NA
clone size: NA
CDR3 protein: CASGQDRARLSPYEQYF
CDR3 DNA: TGCGCCAGCGGCCAAGATAGAGCGAGGCTGAGTCCCTACGAGCAGTACTTC

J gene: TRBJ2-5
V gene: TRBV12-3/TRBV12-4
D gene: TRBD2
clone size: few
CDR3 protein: CVSSFSGGETQYF
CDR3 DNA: TGTGTCAGCAGTTTTAGCGGGGGAGAGACCCAGTACTTC

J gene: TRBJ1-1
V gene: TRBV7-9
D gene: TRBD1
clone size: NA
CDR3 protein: CASSLRGRGPNTEAFF
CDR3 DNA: TGTGCCAGCAGCTTAAGGGGGAGGGGGCCGAACACTGAAGCTTTCTTT

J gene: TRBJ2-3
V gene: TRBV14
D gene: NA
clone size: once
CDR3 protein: CASSQDLSGPDTQYF
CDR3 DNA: TGTGCCAGCAGCCAAGATCTTTCGGGGCCTGATACGCAGTATTTT

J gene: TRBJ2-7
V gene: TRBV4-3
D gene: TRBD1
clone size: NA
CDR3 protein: CASSQVFQAGGYYEQYF
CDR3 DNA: TGCGCCAGCAGCCAAGTATTTCAGGCAGGGGGCTACTACGAGCAGTACTTC

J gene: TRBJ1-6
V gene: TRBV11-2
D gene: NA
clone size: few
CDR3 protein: CASSPAPGSPLHF
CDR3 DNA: TGTGCCAGCAGCCCAGCCCCAGGGTCACCCCTCCACTTT

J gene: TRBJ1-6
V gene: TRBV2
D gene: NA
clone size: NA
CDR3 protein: CVSSEGLGATSPLHF
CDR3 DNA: TGTGTCAGCAGTGAAGGGTTAGGGGCTACTTCACCCCTCCACTTT

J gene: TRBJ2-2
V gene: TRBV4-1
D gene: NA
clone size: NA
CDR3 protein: CASSQFPGQARTGELFF
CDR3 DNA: TGCGCCAGCAGCCAGTTTCCGGGACAAGCGCGCACCGGGGAGCTGTTTTTT

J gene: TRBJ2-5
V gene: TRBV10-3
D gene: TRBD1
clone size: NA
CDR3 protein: CATGQGLETQYF
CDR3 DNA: TGTGCCACTGGACAGGGGTTGGAGACCCAGTACTTC

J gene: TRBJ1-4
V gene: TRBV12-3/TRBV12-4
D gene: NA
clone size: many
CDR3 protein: CASSLVGTATNEKLFF
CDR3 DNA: TGTGCCAGCAGTTTAGTAGGGACGGCAACTAATGAAAAACTGTTTTTT

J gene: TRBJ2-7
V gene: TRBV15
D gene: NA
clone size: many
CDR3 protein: CATSRGGTSSYEQYF
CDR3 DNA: TGTGCCACCAGCAGGGGCGGGACAAGCTCCTACGAGCAGTACTTC

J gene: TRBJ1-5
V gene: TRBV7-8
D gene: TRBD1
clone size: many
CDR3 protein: CASSSGTGGQPQHF
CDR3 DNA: TGTGCCAGCAGCTCCGGGACAGGGGGGCAGCCCCAGCATTTT

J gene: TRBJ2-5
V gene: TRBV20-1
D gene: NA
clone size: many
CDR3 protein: CSARRTGRETQYF
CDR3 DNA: TGCAGTGCTAGACGAACAGGGCGGGAGACCCAGTACTTC

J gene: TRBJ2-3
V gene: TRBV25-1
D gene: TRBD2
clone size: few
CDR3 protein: CASSQRESTDTQYF
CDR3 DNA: TGTGCCAGCAGCCAGCGGGAGAGCACAGATACGCAGTATTTT

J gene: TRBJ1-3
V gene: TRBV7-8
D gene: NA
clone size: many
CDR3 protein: CASSAQGGGGNTIYF
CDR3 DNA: TGTGCCAGCAGCGCCCAGGGAGGCGGTGGAAACACCATATATTTT

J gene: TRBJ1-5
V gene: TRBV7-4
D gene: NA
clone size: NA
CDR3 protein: CASSYAGTNQPQHF
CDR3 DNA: TGTGCCAGCAGCTACGCCGGGACCAATCAGCCCCAGCATTTT